This TCR beta chain is from a study of blood T cells in healthy people across ages. In the study overall: About one barcoded beta molecule per two T cells came from capture by template switching.

The CDR3 spans 14 residues. V shed 6 bases, J shed 1 base, and the junction held 0 bases outside the gene matches. Germline assignment: CDR1 WSHSY and CDR2 SAAADI. Worth noting for this clonotype: Its specificity is unknown.

Through a sample-barcoded 5' primer and a J-beta primer mix, a second PCR was run for roughly 6 to 12 cycles. TCRdb passed the 5' RACE reads through MiXCR, listing each CDR3 protein once. Among about 580,000 distinct CDR3 sequences listed, about 45% were seen once. Overall study results and limits: Whereas aged donors had fewer naive CD4+ cells, long-lived donors had more of them and higher diversity.

This rearrangement joins TRBV10-2 to TRBJ2-7; 13 bases line up with TRBD2. The receptor was isolated from a man of 80 years or more in good health. The specimen was blood. The CDR3 is CASRTSGRSYEQYF. The CDR3 DNA sequence: TGCGCCAGCAGGACTAGCGGGAGGTCCTACGAGCAGTACTTC.